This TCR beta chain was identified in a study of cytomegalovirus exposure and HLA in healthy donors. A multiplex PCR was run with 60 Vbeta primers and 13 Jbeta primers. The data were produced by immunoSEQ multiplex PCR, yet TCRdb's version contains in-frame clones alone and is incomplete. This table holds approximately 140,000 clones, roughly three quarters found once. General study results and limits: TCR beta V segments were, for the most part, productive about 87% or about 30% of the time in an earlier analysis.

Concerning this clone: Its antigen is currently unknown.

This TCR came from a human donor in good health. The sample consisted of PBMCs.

The CDR3 bases are TGCGCCAGCAGCCTATTACGCCCGGGCAATGAGCAGTTCTTC. Encoded protein: CASSLLRPGNEQFF. The rearrangement links TRBV5-1 to TRBJ2-1; D unclear. CDR3 length: 14 residues. Deletions cut 4 bases from V and 6 bases from J, with 14 bases between. Germline loops: CDR1 SGHRS, CDR2 YFSETQ. Complete variable domain (other parts from reference TRBV5-1 and TRBJ2-1): KAGVTQTPRYLIKTRGQQVTLSCSPISGHRSVSWYQQTPGQGLQFLFEYFSETQRNKGNFPGRFSGRQFSNSRSEMNVSTLELGDSALYLCASSLLRPGNEQFFGPGTRLTVL.